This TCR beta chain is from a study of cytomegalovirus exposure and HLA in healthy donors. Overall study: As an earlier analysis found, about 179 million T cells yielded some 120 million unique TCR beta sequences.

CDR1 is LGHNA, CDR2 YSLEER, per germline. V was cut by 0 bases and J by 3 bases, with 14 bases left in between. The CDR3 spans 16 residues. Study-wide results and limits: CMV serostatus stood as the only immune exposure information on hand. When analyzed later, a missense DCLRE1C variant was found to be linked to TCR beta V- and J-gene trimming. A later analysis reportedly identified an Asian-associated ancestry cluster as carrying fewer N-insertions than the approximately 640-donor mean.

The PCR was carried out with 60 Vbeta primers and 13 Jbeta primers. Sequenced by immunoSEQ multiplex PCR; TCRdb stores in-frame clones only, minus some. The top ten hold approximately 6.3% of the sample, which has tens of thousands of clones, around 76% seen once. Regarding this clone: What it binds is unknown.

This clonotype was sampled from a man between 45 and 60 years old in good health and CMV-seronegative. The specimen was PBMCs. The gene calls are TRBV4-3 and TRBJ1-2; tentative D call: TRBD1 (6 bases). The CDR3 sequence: CASSQDRWAGDYGYTF. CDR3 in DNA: TGCGCCAGCAGCCAAGATAGGTGGGCAGGGGACTATGGCTACACCTTC.